This T cell receptor beta chain was recovered during a study of T cell responses to AZD1222 COVID-19 vaccine. The overall study: Second-dose schedules of about 4 or about 12 weeks were combined. Whole-study results and caveats: There were repertoire samples only from the period after the peak T cell response.

The CDR3 runs 13 residues. The V and J ends lost 2 bases and 4 bases respectively, with 7 bases between them. Germline V gene data show CDR1 as SGHRS and CDR2 as YFSETQ. A word on this clone: Antigen unknown.

TCRdb's table, derived via immunoSEQ multiplex PCR, lists solely in-frame clones and lacks some. In the table there are 110,000 or so clones, around 90% of which are singletons. This sequence originates from an adult in good health. Here the sequenced sample was peripheral blood, taken on day 0 of AZD1222 vaccination. V gene TRBV5-1 combines with J gene TRBJ1-5; D is unresolved. The CDR3 here is CASSFLGNQPQHF. CDR3 coding DNA: TGCGCCAGCAGCTTTTTGGGGAATCAGCCCCAGCATTTT. Full variable domain (remainder filled in from reference TRBV5-1 and TRBJ1-5): KAGVTQTPRYLIKTRGQQVTLSCSPISGHRSVSWYQQTPGQGLQFLFEYFSETQRNKGNFPGRFSGRQFSNSRSEMNVSTLELGDSALYLCASSFLGNQPQHFGDGTRLSIL.